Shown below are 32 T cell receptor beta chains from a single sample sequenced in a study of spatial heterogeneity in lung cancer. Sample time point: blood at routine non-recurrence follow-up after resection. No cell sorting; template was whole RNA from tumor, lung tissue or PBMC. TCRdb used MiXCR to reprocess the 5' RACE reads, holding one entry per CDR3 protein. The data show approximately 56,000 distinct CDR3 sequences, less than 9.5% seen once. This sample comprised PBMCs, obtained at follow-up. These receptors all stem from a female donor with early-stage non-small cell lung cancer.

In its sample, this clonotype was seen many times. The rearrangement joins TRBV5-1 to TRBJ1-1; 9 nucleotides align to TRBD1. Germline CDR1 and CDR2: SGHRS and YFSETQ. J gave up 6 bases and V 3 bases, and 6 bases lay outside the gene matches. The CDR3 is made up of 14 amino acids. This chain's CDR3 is CASSSGQGSAEAFF. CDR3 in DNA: TGCGCCAGCAGCTCTGGACAGGGGAGCGCTGAAGCTTTCTTT.

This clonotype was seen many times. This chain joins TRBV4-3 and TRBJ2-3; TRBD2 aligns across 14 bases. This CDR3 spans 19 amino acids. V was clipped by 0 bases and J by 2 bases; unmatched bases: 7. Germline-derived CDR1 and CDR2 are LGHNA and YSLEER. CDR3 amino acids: CASSQDPGTSGGPTDTQYF. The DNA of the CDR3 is TGCGCCAGCAGCCAAGACCCAGGGACTAGCGGGGGACCCACAGATACGCAGTATTTT.

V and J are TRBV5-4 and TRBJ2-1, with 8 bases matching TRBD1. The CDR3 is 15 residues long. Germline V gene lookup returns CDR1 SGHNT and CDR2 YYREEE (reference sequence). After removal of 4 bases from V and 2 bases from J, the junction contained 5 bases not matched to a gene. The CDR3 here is CASSRTGTAYNEQFF. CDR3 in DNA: TGTGCCAGCAGCCGGACAGGGACTGCCTACAATGAGCAGTTCTTC.

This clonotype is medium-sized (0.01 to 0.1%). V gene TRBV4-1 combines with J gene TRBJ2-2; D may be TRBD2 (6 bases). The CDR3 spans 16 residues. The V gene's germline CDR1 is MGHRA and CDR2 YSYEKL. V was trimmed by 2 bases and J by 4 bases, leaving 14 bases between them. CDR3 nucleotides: TGCGCCAGCAGCCAATTCACGGGACTCCCCACCGGGGAGCTGTTTTTT. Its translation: CASSQFTGLPTGELFF.

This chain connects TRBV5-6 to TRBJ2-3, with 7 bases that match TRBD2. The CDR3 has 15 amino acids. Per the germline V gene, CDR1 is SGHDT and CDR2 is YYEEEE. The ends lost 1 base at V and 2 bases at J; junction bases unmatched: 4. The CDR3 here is CASSLLADYTDTQYF. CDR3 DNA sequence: TGTGCCAGCAGCTTGCTAGCGGACTACACAGATACGCAGTATTTT.

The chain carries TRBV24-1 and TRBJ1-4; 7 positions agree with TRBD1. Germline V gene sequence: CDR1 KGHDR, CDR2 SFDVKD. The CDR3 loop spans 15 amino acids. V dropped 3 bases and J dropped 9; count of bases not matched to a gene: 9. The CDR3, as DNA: TGTGCCACCAGTGATACCCAGGGGGACGAGAAAAAACTGTTTTTT. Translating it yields CATSDTQGDEKKLFF.

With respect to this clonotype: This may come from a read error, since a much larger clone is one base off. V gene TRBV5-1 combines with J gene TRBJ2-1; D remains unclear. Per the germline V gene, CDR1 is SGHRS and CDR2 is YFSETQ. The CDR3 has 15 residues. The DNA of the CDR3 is TGCGCCAGCAGCCAGGACCCCCGTGCCTACAATGTGCAGTTCTTC. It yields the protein CASSQDPRAYNVQFF.

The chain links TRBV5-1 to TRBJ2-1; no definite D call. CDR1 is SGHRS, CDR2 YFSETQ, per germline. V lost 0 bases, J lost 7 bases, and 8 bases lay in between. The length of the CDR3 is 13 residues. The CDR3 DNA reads TGCGCCAGCAGCTTGGGCAGCACTAATGAGCAGTTCTTC. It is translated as CASSLGSTNEQFF.

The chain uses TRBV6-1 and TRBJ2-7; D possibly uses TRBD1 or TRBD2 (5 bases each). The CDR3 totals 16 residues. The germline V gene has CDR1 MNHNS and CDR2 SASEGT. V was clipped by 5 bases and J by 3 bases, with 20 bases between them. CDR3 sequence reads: CASSKIIRGDLYEQYF. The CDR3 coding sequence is TGTGCCAGCAGTAAGATCATACGGGGCGATCTCTACGAGCAGTACTTC.

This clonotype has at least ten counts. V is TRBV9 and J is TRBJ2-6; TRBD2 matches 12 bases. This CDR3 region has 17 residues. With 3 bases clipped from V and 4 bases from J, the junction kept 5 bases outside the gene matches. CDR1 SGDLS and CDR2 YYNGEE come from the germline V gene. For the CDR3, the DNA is TGTGCCAGCAGCGCTAGCGGGGGGGCTCAAGGGGCCAACGTCCTGACTTTC. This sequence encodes CASSASGGAQGANVLTF. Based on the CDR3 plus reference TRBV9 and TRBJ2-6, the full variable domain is DSGVTQTPKHLITATGQRVTLRCSPRSGDLSVYWYQQSLDQGLQFLIQYYNGEERAKGNILERFSAQQFPDLHSELNLSSLELGDSALYFCASSASGGAQGANVLTFGAGSRLTVL.

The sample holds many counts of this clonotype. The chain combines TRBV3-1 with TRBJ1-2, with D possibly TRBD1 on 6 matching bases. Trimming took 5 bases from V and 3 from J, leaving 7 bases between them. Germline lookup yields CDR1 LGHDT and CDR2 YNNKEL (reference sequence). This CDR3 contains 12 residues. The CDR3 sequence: CASSDRYYGYTF. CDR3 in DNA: TGTGCCAGCAGCGACAGGTACTATGGCTACACCTTC.

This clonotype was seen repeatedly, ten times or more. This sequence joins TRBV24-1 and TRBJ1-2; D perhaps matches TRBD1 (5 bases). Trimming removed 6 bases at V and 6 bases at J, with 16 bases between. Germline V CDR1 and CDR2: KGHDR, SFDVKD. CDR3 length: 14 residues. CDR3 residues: CATSPSQGMHGYTF. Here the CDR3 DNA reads TGTGCCACCAGTCCCAGTCAGGGTATGCATGGCTACACCTTC.

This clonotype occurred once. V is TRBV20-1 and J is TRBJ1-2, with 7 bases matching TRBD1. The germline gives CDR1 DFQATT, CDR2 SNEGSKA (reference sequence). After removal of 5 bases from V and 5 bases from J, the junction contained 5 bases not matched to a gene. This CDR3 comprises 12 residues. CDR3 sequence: CSAPTGNYGYTF. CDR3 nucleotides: TGCAGTGCTCCGACAGGGAATTATGGCTACACCTTC.

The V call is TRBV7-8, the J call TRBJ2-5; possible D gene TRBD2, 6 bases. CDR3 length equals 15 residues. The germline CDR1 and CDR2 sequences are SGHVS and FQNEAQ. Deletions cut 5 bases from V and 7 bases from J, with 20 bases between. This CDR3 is CASSASSGSRRTQYF. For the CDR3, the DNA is TGTGCCAGCAGCGCCTCCTCCGGGAGCCGGAGGACCCAGTACTTC.

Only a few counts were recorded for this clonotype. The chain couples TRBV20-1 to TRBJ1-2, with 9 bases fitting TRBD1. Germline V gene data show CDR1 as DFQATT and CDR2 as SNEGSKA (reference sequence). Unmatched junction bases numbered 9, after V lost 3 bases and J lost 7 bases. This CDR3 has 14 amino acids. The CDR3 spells CSASPLQGASGYTF. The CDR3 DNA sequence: TGCAGTGCTAGCCCCCTACAGGGGGCGTCTGGCTACACCTTC.

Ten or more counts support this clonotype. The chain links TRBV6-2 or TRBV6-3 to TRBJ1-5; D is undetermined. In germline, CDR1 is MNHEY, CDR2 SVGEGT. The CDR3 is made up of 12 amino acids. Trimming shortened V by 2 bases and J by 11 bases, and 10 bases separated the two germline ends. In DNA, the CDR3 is TGTGCCAGCAGTTACATGGCAGAAGCCCAGCATTTT. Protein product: CASSYMAEAQHF.

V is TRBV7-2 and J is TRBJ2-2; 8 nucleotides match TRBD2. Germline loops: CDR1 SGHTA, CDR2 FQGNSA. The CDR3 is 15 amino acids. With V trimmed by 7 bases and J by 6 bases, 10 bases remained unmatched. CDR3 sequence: CASKDLGLAPGELFF. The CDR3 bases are TGTGCCAGCAAAGACCTCGGACTAGCACCCGGGGAGCTGTTTTTT.

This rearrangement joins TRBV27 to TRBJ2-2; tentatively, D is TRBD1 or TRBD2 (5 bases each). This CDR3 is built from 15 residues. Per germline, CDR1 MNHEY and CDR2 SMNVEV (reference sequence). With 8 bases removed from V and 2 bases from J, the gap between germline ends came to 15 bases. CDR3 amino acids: CASGYGTGNTGELFF. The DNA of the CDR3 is TGTGCCAGCGGATACGGGACGGGTAACACCGGGGAGCTGTTTTTT.

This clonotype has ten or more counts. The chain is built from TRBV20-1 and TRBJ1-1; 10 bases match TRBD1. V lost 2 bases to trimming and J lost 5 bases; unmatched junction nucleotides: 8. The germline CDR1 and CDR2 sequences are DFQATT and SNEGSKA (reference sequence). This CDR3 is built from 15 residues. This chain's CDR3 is CSARNLGTGETEAFF. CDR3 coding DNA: TGCAGTGCTAGAAATTTAGGGACAGGGGAGACTGAAGCTTTCTTT.

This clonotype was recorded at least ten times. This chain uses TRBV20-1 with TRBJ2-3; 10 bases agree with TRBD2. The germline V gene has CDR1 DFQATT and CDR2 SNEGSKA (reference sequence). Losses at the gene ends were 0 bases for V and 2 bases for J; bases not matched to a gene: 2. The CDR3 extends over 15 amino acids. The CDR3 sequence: CSAREAGGFTDTQYF. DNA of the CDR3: TGCAGTGCTAGAGAAGCGGGGGGGTTCACAGATACGCAGTATTTT.

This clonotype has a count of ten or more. CDR3 amino acids: CASSFWGAKDGYTF. CDR3 in DNA: TGTGCCAGCAGCTTCTGGGGGGCAAAGGATGGCTACACCTTC. V and J are TRBV7-2 and TRBJ1-2; perhaps TRBD1 as D (6 bases). Trimming stripped 3 bases from V and 6 bases from J, with 14 bases between. Looked up from germline, CDR1 is SGHTA and CDR2 is FQGNSA. CDR3 length: 14 amino acids.

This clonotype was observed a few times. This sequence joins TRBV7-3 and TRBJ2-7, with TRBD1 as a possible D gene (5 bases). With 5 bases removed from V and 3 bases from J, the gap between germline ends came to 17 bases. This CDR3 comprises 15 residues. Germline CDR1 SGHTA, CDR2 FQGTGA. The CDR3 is CASSPSGISGYEQYF. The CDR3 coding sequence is TGTGCCAGCAGCCCCTCAGGGATAAGTGGCTACGAGCAGTACTTC.

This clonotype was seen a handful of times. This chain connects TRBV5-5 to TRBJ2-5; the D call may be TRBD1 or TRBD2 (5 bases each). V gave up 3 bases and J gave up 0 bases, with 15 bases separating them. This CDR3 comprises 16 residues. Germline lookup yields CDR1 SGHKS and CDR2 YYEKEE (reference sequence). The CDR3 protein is CASSSGRGVYQETQYF. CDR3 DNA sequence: TGTGCCAGCAGCTCGGGGCGAGGCGTGTACCAAGAGACCCAGTACTTC.

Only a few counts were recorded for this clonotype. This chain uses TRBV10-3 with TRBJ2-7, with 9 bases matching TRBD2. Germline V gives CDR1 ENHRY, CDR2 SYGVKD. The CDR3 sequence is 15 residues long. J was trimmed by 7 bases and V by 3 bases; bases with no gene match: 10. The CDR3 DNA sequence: TGTGCCATCAGTGATAACGCGGGGGGGCCAAGGGAGCAGTACTTC. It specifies CAISDNAGGPREQYF.

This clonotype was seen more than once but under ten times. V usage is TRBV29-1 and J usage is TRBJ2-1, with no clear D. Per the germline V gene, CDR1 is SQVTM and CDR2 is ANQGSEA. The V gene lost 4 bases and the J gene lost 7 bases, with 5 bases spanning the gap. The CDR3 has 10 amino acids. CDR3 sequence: CSVGANEQFF. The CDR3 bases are TGCAGCGTTGGAGCAAATGAGCAGTTCTTC.

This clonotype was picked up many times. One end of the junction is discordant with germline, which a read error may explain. The CDR3 spells CASSYQGHRLF. CDR3 nucleotide sequence: TGTGCCAGCAGCTACCAGGGACATCGGCTTTTT. V gene TRBV5-6 combines with J gene TRBJ1-4; D possibly corresponds to TRBD1 (6 bases). Germline V gene lookup returns CDR1 SGHDT and CDR2 YYEEEE. This CDR3 is built from 11 residues. The complete variable domain, with remaining parts taken from reference TRBV5-6 and TRBJ1-4, reads DAGVTQSPTHLIKTRGQQVTLRCSPKSGHDTVSWYQQALGQGPQFIFQYYEEEERQRGNFPDRFSGHQFPNYSSELNVNALLLGDSALYLCASSYQGHRLFGSGTQLSVL.

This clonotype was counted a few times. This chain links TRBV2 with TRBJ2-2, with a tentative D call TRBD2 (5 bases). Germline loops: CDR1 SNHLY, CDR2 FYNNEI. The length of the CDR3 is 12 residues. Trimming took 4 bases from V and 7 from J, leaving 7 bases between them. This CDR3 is CASSARVGELFF. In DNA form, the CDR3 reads TGTGCCAGCAGTGCGAGGGTCGGGGAGCTGTTTTTT. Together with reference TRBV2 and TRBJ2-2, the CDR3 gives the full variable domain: EPEVTQTPSHQVTQMGQEVILRCVPISNHLYFYWYRQILGQKVEFLVSFYNNEISEKSEIFDDQFSVERPDGSNFTLKIRSTKLEDSAMYFCASSARVGELFFGEGSRLTVL.

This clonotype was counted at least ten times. CDR3 in amino acids: CAITESWTGNTEAFF. In DNA, the CDR3 is TGTGCCATCACCGAAAGCTGGACAGGGAATACTGAAGCTTTCTTT. The chain has TRBV10-3 and TRBJ1-1, with 8 bases aligning to TRBD1. With V trimmed by 7 bases and J by 5 bases, 12 bases remained unmatched. CDR1 is ENHRY and CDR2 is SYGVKD in the germline V gene. There are 15 residues in the CDR3.

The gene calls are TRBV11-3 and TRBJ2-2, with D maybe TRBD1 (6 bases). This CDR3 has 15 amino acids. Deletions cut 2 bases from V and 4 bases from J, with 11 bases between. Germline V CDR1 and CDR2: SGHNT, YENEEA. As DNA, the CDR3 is TGTGCCAGCAGCTTACAGGGGATGGGCACCGGGGAGCTGTTTTTT. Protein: CASSLQGMGTGELFF. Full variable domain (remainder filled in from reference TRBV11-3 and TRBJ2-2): EAGVVQSPRYKIIEKKQPVAFWCNPISGHNTLYWYLQNLGQGPELLIRYENEEAVDDSQLPKDRFSAERLKGVDSTLKIQPAELGDSAVYLCASSLQGMGTGELFFGEGSRLTVL.

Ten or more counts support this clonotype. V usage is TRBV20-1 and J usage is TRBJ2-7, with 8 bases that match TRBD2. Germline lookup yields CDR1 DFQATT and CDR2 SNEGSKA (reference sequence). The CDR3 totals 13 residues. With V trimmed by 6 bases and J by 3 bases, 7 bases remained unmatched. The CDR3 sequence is CSAMGLGFYEQYF. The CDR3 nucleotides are TGCAGTGCAATGGGACTAGGATTCTACGAGCAGTACTTC.

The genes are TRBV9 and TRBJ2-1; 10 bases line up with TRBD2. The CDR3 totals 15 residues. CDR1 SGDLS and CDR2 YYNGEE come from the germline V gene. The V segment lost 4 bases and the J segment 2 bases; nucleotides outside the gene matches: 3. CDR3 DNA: TGTGCCAGCAGCTCCAGCGGGGGGGCCTACAATGAGCAGTTCTTC. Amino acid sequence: CASSSSGGAYNEQFF.

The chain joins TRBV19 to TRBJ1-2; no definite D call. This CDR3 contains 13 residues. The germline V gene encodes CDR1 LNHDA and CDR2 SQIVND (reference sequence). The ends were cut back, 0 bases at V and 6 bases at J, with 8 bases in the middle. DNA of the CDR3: TGTGCCAGTAGTATAGATCGGTACGATGGCTACACCTTC. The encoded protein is CASSIDRYDGYTF.